Sequencing of this TCR beta chain was carried out in a study of OX40 agonist ivuxolimab in advanced cancers. Study in general: Ivuxolimab, an antibody acting as an agonist of OX40 (CD134), was used to treat patients.

Clones were sequenced by immunoSEQ multiplex PCR, and TCRdb holds only the in-frame ones, with some missing. The sample lists tens of thousands of clones, about 89% occurring once. This clone appeared a single time. V lost 5 bases to trimming and J lost 0 bases; unmatched junction nucleotides: 2. Per the germline V gene, CDR1 is SGHTA and CDR2 is FQGNSA. The CDR3 contains 14 residues. Source: CD4+ or CD8+ T cells sorted from blood, taken in a trial of the OX40 agonist ivuxolimab. J is TRBJ1-1 and V is TRBV7-2; 8 bases agree with TRBD1. The sequence derives from an adult with an advanced solid tumor such as melanoma, head and neck, liver or kidney cancer. The CDR3 DNA reads TGTGCCAGCAGCCCGGACAGGGTGAACACTGAAGCTTTCTTT. Protein sequence: CASSPDRVNTEAFF.